The rows below give T cell receptor beta chains drawn from one sample of a study of human T cells and chemical hapten exposure. TCRdb ran MiXCR on the RACE reads and lists one entry per CDR3 protein. The sample shows a few hundred thousand distinct CDR3 sequences, roughly 8.9% of them seen only once. Source: whole blood, taken in connection with sensitization to the hapten diphenylcyclopropenone (DPC). These receptor sequences come from a woman aged 35 to 49 with alopecia areata. Some clones in this sample may be carry-over from other donors' samples. Each CDR3 is given with its conserved first and last residue. A D gene is named only where the DNA matches it firmly. Only some rows state a clone size, as once, few, many or a class for expanded clones.

v_call: TRBV2; d_call: TRBD2; j_call: TRBJ2-3; clone_size: -; cdr3_nt: TGTGCCAGCAGTGGGACTAGCGGGGCCACAGATACGCAGTATTTT; cdr3_aa: CASSGTSGATDTQYF
v_call: TRBV6-2/TRBV6-3; d_call: TRBD1; j_call: TRBJ1-1; clone_size: few; cdr3_nt: TGTGCCAGCAGTTACTGGGGACAGACGAACACTGAAGCTTTCTTT; cdr3_aa: CASSYWGQTNTEAFF
v_call: TRBV28; d_call: TRBD2; j_call: TRBJ2-3; clone_size: -; cdr3_nt: TGTGCCAGCAGCAAACCGGGACTAGCGAGCACAGATACGCAGTATTTT; cdr3_aa: CASSKPGLASTDTQYF
v_call: TRBV28; d_call: TRBD1; j_call: TRBJ2-7; clone_size: -; cdr3_nt: TGTGCCAGCAGTGTTTCGGGACAGGACTACGAGCAGTACTTC; cdr3_aa: CASSVSGQDYEQYF
v_call: TRBV12-3/TRBV12-4; d_call: TRBD1; j_call: TRBJ2-1; clone_size: few; cdr3_nt: TGTGCCAGCAGTCCCGACAGGGGGGGGGTTAATGAGCAGTTCTTC; cdr3_aa: CASSPDRGGVNEQFF
v_call: TRBV11-2; d_call: TRBD2; j_call: TRBJ2-5; clone_size: many; cdr3_nt: TGTGCCAGCAGCTCTTGGACTAGTCAAGAGACCCAGTACTTC; cdr3_aa: CASSSWTSQETQYF
v_call: TRBV6-5; d_call: -; j_call: TRBJ2-7; clone_size: -; cdr3_nt: TGTGCCACCGGGGTCTTCGAGCAGTACTTC; cdr3_aa: CATGVFEQYF
v_call: TRBV6-2/TRBV6-3; d_call: TRBD1; j_call: TRBJ2-2; clone_size: -; cdr3_nt: TGTGCCAGCAGTTACGGGCGGACAGGGATCACCGGGGAGCTGTTTTTT; cdr3_aa: CASSYGRTGITGELFF
v_call: TRBV24-1; d_call: -; j_call: TRBJ1-2; clone_size: -; cdr3_nt: TGTGCCACCAGTGACAGCCCCCCAGGGAGCGGCTACACCTTC; cdr3_aa: CATSDSPPGSGYTF
v_call: TRBV6-2/TRBV6-3; d_call: -; j_call: TRBJ1-2; clone_size: many; cdr3_nt: TGTGCCAGCAGCCCCTCCGCAAGGAACTATGGCTACACCTTC; cdr3_aa: CASSPSARNYGYTF
v_call: TRBV7-2; d_call: -; j_call: TRBJ1-6; clone_size: -; cdr3_nt: TGTGCCAGCAGCCCCACCCTGTGGGGGGCCCTCCACTTT; cdr3_aa: CASSPTLWGALHF
v_call: TRBV9; d_call: TRBD2; j_call: TRBJ2-3; clone_size: few; cdr3_nt: TGTGCCAGCAGCGTAGCATCCAGCGGGAAAGGTGGAGATACGCAGTATTTT; cdr3_aa: CASSVASSGKGGDTQYF
v_call: TRBV9; d_call: -; j_call: TRBJ2-7; clone_size: many; cdr3_nt: TGTGCCAGCAGCGTAGGGACCTCAAGCTCCTACGAGCAGTACTTC; cdr3_aa: CASSVGTSSSYEQYF
v_call: TRBV20-1; d_call: TRBD1; j_call: TRBJ1-5; clone_size: few; cdr3_nt: TGCAGTGCAAGGCAGCCCAGGACAGGTCAGCAGAGCAATCAGCCCCAGCATTTT; cdr3_aa: CSARQPRTGQQSNQPQHF
v_call: TRBV10-3; d_call: TRBD1; j_call: TRBJ2-1; clone_size: -; cdr3_nt: TGTGCCATCAGGCCAACAGGGGGCGGAGAGCAGTTCTTC; cdr3_aa: CAIRPTGGGEQFF